This T cell receptor beta chain was sequenced for a study of Graves' ophthalmopathy and Graves' hyperthyroidism. RNA transcripts provided the template for amplifying TCR beta CDR3 regions. In the first round, RT-PCR was carried out with HTBI primers, and a multiplex PCR formed the second round. TCRdb processed the multiplex PCR reads anew with MiXCR; each CDR3 protein has one entry. This table holds some 200,000 distinct CDR3 sequences, approximately 28% found once. This CDR3 comprises 17 residues. Germline assignment: CDR1 ENHRY and CDR2 SYGVKD. V shed 0 bases and J 0 bases; nucleotides not matched to a gene: 7. This clonotype showed up many times.

This receptor was taken from a middle-aged man with Graves' ophthalmopathy. Sequences were obtained from peripheral blood. This chain joins TRBV10-3 and TRBJ1-1; 7 positions agree with TRBD1. The CDR3 sequence is CAISESTGQLLNTEAFF. CDR3 DNA sequence: TGTGCCATCAGTGAGTCTACGGGACAGCTTTTGAACACTGAAGCTTTCTTT.